Each of the 20 T cell receptor beta chains below was sequenced from the same sample in a study of control samples from healthy donors and cancer patients. Profiling relied on immunoSEQ multiplex PCR, and the TCRdb table lists in-frame clones only, not all of them. The sample has some 14,000 clones, approximately 80% seen once. Sequenced input: formalin-fixed, paraffin-embedded tissue. All receptors come from a female donor with lung cancer.

The rearrangement joins TRBV25-1 to TRBJ2-3; D is undetermined. Deletions cut 4 bases from V and 3 bases from J, with 8 bases between. Germline V lookup: CDR1 MGHDK, CDR2 SYGVNS. The CDR3 is 13 amino acids. CDR3 nucleotide sequence: TGTGCCAGCAGTGTCGCAGCAACAGATACGCAGTATTTT. Protein: CASSVAATDTQYF.

The chain recombines TRBV28 with TRBJ2-4, with D perhaps TRBD1 (6 bases). Germline-derived CDR1 and CDR2 are MDHEN and SYDVKM. The CDR3 length is 18 residues. V was shortened by 5 bases and J by 0 bases, with 20 bases between the two germline ends. The CDR3 DNA follows: TGTGCCAGCAGTCCTCTGACAGGTCCAATCCTAGCCAAAAACATTCAGTACTTC. Protein sequence: CASSPLTGPILAKNIQYF. Complete variable domain (other parts from reference TRBV28 and TRBJ2-4): DVKVTQSSRYLVKRTGEKVFLECVQDMDHENMFWYRQDPGLGLRLIYFSYDVKMKEKGDIPEGYSVSREKKERFSLILESASTNQTSMYLCASSPLTGPILAKNIQYFGAGTRLSVL.

The table lists this clone with a few counts. The chain joins TRBV12-3 or TRBV12-4 to TRBJ2-1, with D possibly being TRBD2 (5 bases). Trimming cost V 7 bases and J 10 bases, with 17 bases left between them. This CDR3 has 13 residues. CDR3 sequence (DNA): TGTGCCAGCAATGAGGGAGAGGGTTCCGAGCAGTTCTTC. Protein: CASNEGEGSEQFF.

This clone is large within its sample. V and J are TRBV20-1 and TRBJ2-7; D unclear. Germline CDR1 DFQATT, CDR2 SNEGSKA (reference sequence). V gave up 6 bases and J gave up 4 bases, with 10 bases separating them. This CDR3 has 11 residues. The CDR3 here is CSAGSIYEQYF. The CDR3 nucleotides are TGCAGTGCCGGCTCCATATACGAGCAGTACTTC.

This chain links TRBV6-5 with TRBJ2-2, with a tentative D call TRBD1 (6 bases). This CDR3 has 14 amino acids. Trimming cost V 6 bases and J 6 bases, with 14 bases left between them. Germline assignment: CDR1 MNHEY and CDR2 SVGAGI. The CDR3 loop is CASRSVAGAGELFF. The CDR3 DNA is TGTGCCAGCAGGAGTGTTGCAGGGGCCGGGGAGCTGTTTTTT.

The V gene is TRBV5-1, the J gene TRBJ2-1, with 10 bases matching TRBD2. The V segment lost 0 bases and the J segment 8 bases; nucleotides outside the gene matches: 5. The CDR3 runs to 15 residues. CDR1 and CDR2 from the germline V gene are SGHRS and YFSETQ. This chain's CDR3 is CASSLVSGGAHEQFF. The DNA for the CDR3 is TGCGCCAGCAGCTTGGTAAGCGGGGGGGCCCATGAGCAGTTCTTC. The variable domain in full, completed from reference TRBV5-1 and TRBJ2-1, reads KAGVTQTPRYLIKTRGQQVTLSCSPISGHRSVSWYQQTPGQGLQFLFEYFSETQRNKGNFPGRFSGRQFSNSRSEMNVSTLELGDSALYLCASSLVSGGAHEQFFGPGTRLTVL.

The V gene is TRBV21-1, the J gene TRBJ1-4. TRBV21-1 is annotated as a pseudogene. The CDR3 runs 18 residues. This chain's CDR3 is CASSKEGPLGGHNEKLFF. CDR3 in DNA: TGTGCCAGCAGCAAAGAGGGCCCCCTCGGGGGGCATAATGAAAAACTGTTTTTT.

This clone was counted only a few times. The J gene is TRBJ2-1, the V gene TRBV11-2; 7 bases align to TRBD2. Germline CDR1 is SGHAT and CDR2 is FQNNGV. This CDR3 region has 15 residues. Trimming at V came to 3 bases and at J to 13 bases, leaving 15 bases not matched to a gene. The CDR3 nucleotides read TGTGCCAGCAGCTTCCAAGAGGGTGGGAGGGTGGTTCAGTTCTTC. Its protein is CASSFQEGGRVVQFF.

Details on this clone: Other DNA variants within this sample encode the same CDR3. The chain uses TRBV12-3 or TRBV12-4 and TRBJ2-1; either TRBD1 or TRBD2 may supply D (6 bases each). The germline V and J ends were trimmed by 1 base and 9 bases, with 10 bases remaining between them. The CDR3 is made up of 13 amino acids. The DNA for the CDR3 is TGTGCCAGCAGTTTAGGGCGGGACACTGAGCAGTTCTTC. This encodes CASSLGRDTEQFF.

V is TRBV29-1 and J is TRBJ1-2; no definite D call. Germline CDR1 and CDR2: SQVTM and ANQGSEA. Trimming took off 0 bases at V and 1 base at J, with 9 bases between the two ends. The CDR3 runs 14 residues. The CDR3 reads CSVEDRTVNYGYTF. CDR3 sequence (DNA): TGCAGCGTTGAAGATCGGACGGTTAACTATGGCTACACCTTC.

This clone was seen once. The J gene is TRBJ1-2, the V gene TRBV21-1. TRBV21-1 is given as a pseudogene. The CDR3 is 11 residues long. As DNA, the CDR3 is TGTGCCAGCAGCATGAACTATGGCTACACCTTC. Encoded protein: CASSMNYGYTF.

This rearrangement joins TRBV19 to TRBJ2-5; D gene ambiguous. Germline V gene lookup returns CDR1 LNHDA and CDR2 SQIVND (reference sequence). The CDR3 sequence is 11 residues long. Trimming cost V 5 bases and J 7 bases, with 8 bases left between them. The CDR3 protein is CASSYTGTQYF. CDR3 nucleotides: TGTGCCAGTAGTTACACCGGGACCCAGTACTTC.

The sample holds a few counts of this clone. The gene calls are TRBV20-1 and TRBJ1-6; D is unclear. Germline-derived CDR1 and CDR2 are DFQATT and SNEGSKA (reference sequence). The CDR3 runs 10 residues. V shed 2 bases and J shed 10 bases, with 3 bases lying between them. CDR3 in amino acids: CSARMSPLHF. The CDR3, as DNA: TGCAGTGCTAGAATGTCACCCCTCCACTTT.

This chain joins TRBV6-5 and TRBJ2-1; D uncertain. This CDR3 spans 15 amino acids. Trimming pared 6 bases from V and 1 base from J, leaving 13 bases between. CDR1 and CDR2 (germline): MNHEY, SVGAGI. The CDR3 is CASRPDIWSYNEQFF. The CDR3 region has the DNA TGTGCCAGCAGACCCGACATTTGGTCCTACAATGAGCAGTTCTTC.

The chain carries TRBV5-4 and TRBJ2-3; D gene uncertain. The CDR3 runs to 14 residues. The V gene's germline CDR1 is SGHNT and CDR2 YYREEE (reference sequence). V lost 0 bases and J lost 1, with 6 bases in between. For the CDR3, the DNA is TGTGCCAGCAGCTTGGAATCAGGCACAGATACGCAGTATTTT. Its protein is CASSLESGTDTQYF.

The chain uses TRBV19 and TRBJ1-5; D perhaps matches TRBD1 (5 bases). With 6 bases removed from V and 2 bases from J, the gap between germline ends came to 11 bases. The CDR3 is 14 residues long. Germline-derived CDR1 and CDR2 are LNHDA and SQIVND (reference sequence). CDR3 DNA sequence: TGTGCCAGTAGCCCTACAGGTGGCAATCAGCCCCAGCATTTT. Translation gives CASSPTGGNQPQHF.

On this clone itself: One end of the junction varies from germline; a read error may be responsible. CDR3 sequence: CASNLGLGDTDTQYF. CDR3 coding DNA: TGTGCCAGCAACTTAGGGCTAGGGGACACAGATACGCAGTATTTT. The chain recombines TRBV11-1 with TRBJ2-3; D might be TRBD1 (5 bases). In germline, CDR1 is SGHAT, CDR2 FQDESV (reference sequence). The CDR3 spans 15 residues.

The chain combines TRBV9 with TRBJ1-1; 8 bases agree with TRBD1. CDR1 is SGDLS and CDR2 is YYNGEE in the germline V gene. V lost 4 bases, J lost 0 bases, and 8 bases stayed unmatched. The length of the CDR3 is 16 residues. The CDR3 protein is CASSPHGQGMNTEAFF. DNA for the CDR3: TGTGCCAGCAGCCCCCATGGACAGGGTATGAACACTGAAGCTTTCTTT.

The chain recombines TRBV10-3 with TRBJ1-1; TRBD1 aligns across 8 bases. Looked up from germline, CDR1 is ENHRY and CDR2 is SYGVKD. Losses at the gene ends were 10 bases for V and 0 bases for J; bases not matched to a gene: 16. The CDR3 has 17 residues. CDR3 sequence reads: CATGVGTGGILNTEAFF. CDR3 nucleotide sequence: TGTGCCACCGGGGTCGGAACAGGGGGGATATTGAACACTGAAGCTTTCTTT.

This clone was observed a single time. This chain uses TRBV7-2 with TRBJ2-7, with D perhaps assigned TRBD1 or TRBD2 (6 bases each). Deletions cut 6 bases from V and 5 bases from J, with 11 bases between. Germline CDR1 is SGHTA and CDR2 is FQGNSA. This CDR3 has 12 residues. The CDR3 DNA reads TGTGCCAGCAGTAACGGGGGCCACGAGCAGTACTTC. Translation: CASSNGGHEQYF.